Shown below are 8 T cell receptor beta chains from a single sample sequenced in a study of somatic mutations in cytotoxic T cells in rheumatoid arthritis. Only in-frame clones appear in the TCRdb table, and some are missing; sequencing was by immunoSEQ multiplex PCR. The sample shows roughly 14,000 clones, 77% of them seen only once. The specimen sequenced was CD8+ T cells sorted from blood. These receptors all come from an adult with rheumatoid arthritis.

This CDR3 reads CASSEWVSGTEAFF. In DNA, the CDR3 is TGCGCCAGCAGTGAGTGGGTCAGTGGCACTGAAGCTTTCTTT. This rearrangement joins TRBV10-2 to TRBJ1-1; D uncertain. The germline CDR1 and CDR2 sequences are WSHSY and SAAADI. The CDR3 consists of 14 residues. V was trimmed by 1 base and J by 4 bases, leaving 10 bases between them.

The chain couples TRBV4-1 to TRBJ1-2, with D perhaps TRBD1 (5 bases). Germline CDR1 is MGHRA and CDR2 is YSYEKL. There are 14 residues in the CDR3. Between the trimmed V and J ends, which lost 0 bases and 4 bases, there was a span of 9 bases. The CDR3, as DNA: TGCGCCAGCAGCCAAGAGACAGCGATCTATGGCTACACCTTC. Translated, it gives CASSQETAIYGYTF.

The V gene is TRBV6-5, the J gene TRBJ2-1, with 8 bases fitting TRBD1. The CDR3 extends over 13 amino acids. Unmatched junction bases numbered 6, after V lost 6 bases and J lost 8 bases. Germline V gene lookup returns CDR1 MNHEY and CDR2 SVGAGI. Written as DNA, the CDR3 is TGTGCCAGCAGCCCCGACAGGGGCGATGAGCAGTTCTTC. It translates to CASSPDRGDEQFF.

The rearrangement links TRBV13 to TRBJ2-1; no clear D gene. CDR1 is PRHDT and CDR2 is FYEKMQ in the germline V gene (reference sequence). Trimming took 4 bases from V and 9 from J, leaving 13 bases between them. This CDR3 spans 13 amino acids. CDR3 nucleotides: TGTGCCAGCAGCTCATCTAGGGCATCTGAGCAGTTCTTC. Translation: CASSSSRASEQFF.

This clone came up once. The CDR3 DNA reads TGTGCCAGCAGCACGGACAGCGAGAACTACGAGCAGTACGTC. Amino acid sequence: CASSTDSENYEQYV. This rearrangement joins TRBV7-9 to TRBJ2-7, with D possibly matching TRBD1 (6 bases). V was shortened by 5 bases and J by 3 bases, with 14 bases between the two germline ends. The CDR3 contains 14 residues. Germline CDR1 reads SEHNR; CDR2 reads FQNEAQ (reference sequence).

V gene TRBV6-6 combines with J gene TRBJ1-5; TRBD1 might be the D (5 bases). This CDR3 is 16 amino acids long. Germline V lookup: CDR1 MNHNY, CDR2 SVGAGI (reference sequence). The V gene lost 0 bases and the J gene lost 4 bases, with 13 bases spanning the gap. Written as DNA, the CDR3 is TGTGCCAGCAGTTACTCGCAGGACATGCTGAATCAGCCCCAGCATTTT. It yields the protein CASSYSQDMLNQPQHF.

The chain is built from TRBV28 and TRBJ2-1, with 8 nucleotides matching TRBD1. The CDR3 has 16 amino acids. Trimming removed 7 bases from V and 2 bases from J; junction bases left unmatched: 10. CDR1 and CDR2 (germline): MDHEN, SYDVKM. CDR3 amino acids: CASTSPLRGPYNEQFF. The CDR3 bases are TGTGCCAGCACCTCACCCCTCAGGGGGCCCTACAATGAGCAGTTCTTC. Supplemented by reference TRBV28 and TRBJ2-1, the full variable domain reads DVKVTQSSRYLVKRTGEKVFLECVQDMDHENMFWYRQDPGLGLRLIYFSYDVKMKEKGDIPEGYSVSREKKERFSLILESASTNQTSMYLCASTSPLRGPYNEQFFGPGTRLTVL.

The CDR3 DNA reads as TGTGCCAGCAGCCCCGGACTCACTGAGGAAGAGACCCAGTACTTC. The encoded protein is CASSPGLTEEETQYF. The genes are TRBV13 and TRBJ2-5; D might be TRBD2 (5 bases). The CDR3 has 15 residues. The V end was cut by 5 bases, the J end by 3 bases, with 16 bases between. Germline V gene sequence: CDR1 PRHDT, CDR2 FYEKMQ (reference sequence).